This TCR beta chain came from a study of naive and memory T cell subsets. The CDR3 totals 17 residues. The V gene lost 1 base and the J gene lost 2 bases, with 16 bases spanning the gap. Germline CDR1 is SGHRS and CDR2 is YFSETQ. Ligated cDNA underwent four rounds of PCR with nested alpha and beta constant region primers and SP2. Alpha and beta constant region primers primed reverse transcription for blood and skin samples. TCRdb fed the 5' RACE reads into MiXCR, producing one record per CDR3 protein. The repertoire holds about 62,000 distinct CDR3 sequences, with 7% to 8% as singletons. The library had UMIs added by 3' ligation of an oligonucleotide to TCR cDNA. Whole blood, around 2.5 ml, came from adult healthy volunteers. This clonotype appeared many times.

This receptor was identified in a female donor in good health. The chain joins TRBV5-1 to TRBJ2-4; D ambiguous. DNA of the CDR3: TGCGCCAGCAGCTTGTTCTTTGGAGCGCAATCCAAAAACATTCAGTACTTC. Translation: CASSLFFGAQSKNIQYF.